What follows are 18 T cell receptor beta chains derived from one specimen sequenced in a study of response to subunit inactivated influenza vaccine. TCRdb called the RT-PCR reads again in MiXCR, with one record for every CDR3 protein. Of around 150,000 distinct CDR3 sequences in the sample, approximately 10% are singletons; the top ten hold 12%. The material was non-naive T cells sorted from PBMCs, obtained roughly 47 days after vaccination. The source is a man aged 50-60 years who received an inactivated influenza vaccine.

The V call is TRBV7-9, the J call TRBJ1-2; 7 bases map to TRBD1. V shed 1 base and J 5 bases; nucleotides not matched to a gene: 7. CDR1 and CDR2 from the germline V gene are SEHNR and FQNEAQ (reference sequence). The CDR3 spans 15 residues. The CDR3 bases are TGTGCCAGCAGCTTAGAGTTGGGACAGAATTATGGCTACACCTTC. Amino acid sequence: CASSLELGQNYGYTF.

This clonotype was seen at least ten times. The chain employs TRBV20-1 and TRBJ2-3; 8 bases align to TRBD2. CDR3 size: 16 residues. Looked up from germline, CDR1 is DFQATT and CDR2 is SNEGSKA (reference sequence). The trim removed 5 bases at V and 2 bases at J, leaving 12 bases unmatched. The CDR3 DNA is TGCAGTGCTCTGCTCTGGGCGGGAGGTGACACAGATACGCAGTATTTT. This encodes CSALLWAGGDTDTQYF.

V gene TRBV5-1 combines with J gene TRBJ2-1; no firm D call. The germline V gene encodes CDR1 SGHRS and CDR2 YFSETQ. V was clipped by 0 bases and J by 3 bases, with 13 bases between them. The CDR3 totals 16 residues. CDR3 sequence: CASSLARLQLYNEQFF. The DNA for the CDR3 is TGCGCCAGCAGCTTGGCGCGCTTACAGCTCTACAATGAGCAGTTCTTC.

The CDR3 bases are TGCGCCAGCAGCCTAAGCGGGAGGGCCGGAGAGACCCAGTACTTC. Its translation is CASSLSGRAGETQYF. The chain has TRBV5-1 and TRBJ2-5; 10 bases are shared with TRBD2. The V gene's germline CDR1 is SGHRS and CDR2 YFSETQ. V was clipped by 4 bases and J by 4 bases; unmatched bases: 7. This CDR3 region has 15 residues. Variable domain in full (rest from reference TRBV5-1 and TRBJ2-5): KAGVTQTPRYLIKTRGQQVTLSCSPISGHRSVSWYQQTPGQGLQFLFEYFSETQRNKGNFPGRFSGRQFSNSRSEMNVSTLELGDSALYLCASSLSGRAGETQYFGPGTRLLVL.

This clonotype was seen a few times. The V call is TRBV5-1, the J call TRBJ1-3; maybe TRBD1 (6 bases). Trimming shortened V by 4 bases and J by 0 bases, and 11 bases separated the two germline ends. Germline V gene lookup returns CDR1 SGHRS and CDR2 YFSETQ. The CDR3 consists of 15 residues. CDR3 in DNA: TGCGCCAGCAGCGAGACAGGATTCTCTGGAAACACCATATATTTT. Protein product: CASSETGFSGNTIYF.

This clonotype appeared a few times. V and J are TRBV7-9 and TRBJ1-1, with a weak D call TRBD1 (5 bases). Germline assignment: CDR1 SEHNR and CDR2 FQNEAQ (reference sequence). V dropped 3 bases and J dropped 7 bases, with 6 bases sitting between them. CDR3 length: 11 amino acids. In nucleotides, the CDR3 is TGTGCCAGCAGCTTTGACAGTGAAGCTTTCTTT. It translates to CASSFDSEAFF.

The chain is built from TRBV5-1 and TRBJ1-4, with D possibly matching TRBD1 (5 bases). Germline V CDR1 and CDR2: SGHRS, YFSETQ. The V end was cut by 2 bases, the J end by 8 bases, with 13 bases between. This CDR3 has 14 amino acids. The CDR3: CASSFSRAGEKLFF. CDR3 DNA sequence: TGCGCCAGCAGCTTCAGCAGGGCGGGAGAAAAACTGTTTTTT.

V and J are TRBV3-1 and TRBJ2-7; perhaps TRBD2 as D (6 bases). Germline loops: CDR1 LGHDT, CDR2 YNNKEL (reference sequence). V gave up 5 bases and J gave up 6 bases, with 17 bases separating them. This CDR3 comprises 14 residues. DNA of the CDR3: TGTGCCAGCAGCACAACGCCGGGAGCCCTCGAGCAGTACTTC. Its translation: CASSTTPGALEQYF.

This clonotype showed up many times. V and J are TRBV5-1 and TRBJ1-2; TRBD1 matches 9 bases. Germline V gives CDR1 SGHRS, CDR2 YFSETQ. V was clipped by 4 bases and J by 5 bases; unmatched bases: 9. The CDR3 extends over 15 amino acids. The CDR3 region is CASSLSVGTGYGYTF. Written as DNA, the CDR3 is TGCGCCAGCAGCCTATCTGTGGGGACAGGGTATGGCTACACCTTC.

DNA for the CDR3: TGTGCCAGTAGTTGGAGGGCTAGCGGGACCGATGAGCAGTTCTTC. Protein sequence: CASSWRASGTDEQFF. This chain joins TRBV19 and TRBJ2-1; 9 nucleotides match TRBD2. The CDR3 is 15 amino acids. V shed 5 bases, J shed 8 bases, and the junction held 10 bases outside the gene matches. Germline lookup yields CDR1 LNHDA and CDR2 SQIVND (reference sequence). The full variable domain, its missing parts supplied by reference TRBV19 and TRBJ2-1, is DGGITQSPKYLFRKEGQNVTLSCEQNLNHDAMYWYRQDPGQGLRLIYYSQIVNDFQKGDIAEGYSVSREKKESFPLTVTSAQKNPTAFYLCASSWRASGTDEQFFGPGTRLTVL.

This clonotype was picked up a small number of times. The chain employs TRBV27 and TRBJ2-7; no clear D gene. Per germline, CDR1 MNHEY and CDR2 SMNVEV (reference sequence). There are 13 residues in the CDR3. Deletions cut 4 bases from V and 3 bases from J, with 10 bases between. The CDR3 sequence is CASSYPGDYEQYF. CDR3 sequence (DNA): TGTGCCAGCAGTTATCCGGGCGACTACGAGCAGTACTTC.

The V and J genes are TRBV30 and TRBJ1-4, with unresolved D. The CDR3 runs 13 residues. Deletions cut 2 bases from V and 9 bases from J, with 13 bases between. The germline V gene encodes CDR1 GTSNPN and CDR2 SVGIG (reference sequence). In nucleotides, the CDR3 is TGTGCCTGGAGTCGGCTTGTAGGGCAAAAACTGTTTTTT. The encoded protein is CAWSRLVGQKLFF.

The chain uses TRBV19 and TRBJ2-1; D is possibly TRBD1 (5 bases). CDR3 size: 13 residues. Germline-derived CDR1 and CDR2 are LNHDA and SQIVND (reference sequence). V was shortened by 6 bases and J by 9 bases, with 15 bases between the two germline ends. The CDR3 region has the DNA TGTGCCAGTAGCCCCCTCCCTCAGGGTGAGCAGTTCTTC. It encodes CASSPLPQGEQFF.

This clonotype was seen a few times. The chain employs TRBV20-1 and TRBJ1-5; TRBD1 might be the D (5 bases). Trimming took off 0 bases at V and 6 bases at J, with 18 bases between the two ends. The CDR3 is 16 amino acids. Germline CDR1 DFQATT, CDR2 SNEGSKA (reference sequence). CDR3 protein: CSAREGGSSGGQPQHF. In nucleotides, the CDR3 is TGCAGTGCTAGAGAAGGAGGGTCCTCGGGGGGTCAGCCCCAGCATTTT.

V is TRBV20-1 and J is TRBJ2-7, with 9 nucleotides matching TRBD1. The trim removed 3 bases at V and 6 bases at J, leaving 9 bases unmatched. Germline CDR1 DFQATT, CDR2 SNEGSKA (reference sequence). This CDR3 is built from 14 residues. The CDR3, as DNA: TGCAGTGCTAGGGAGGGGACAGGGCTGGGCGAGCAGTACTTC. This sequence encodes CSAREGTGLGEQYF.

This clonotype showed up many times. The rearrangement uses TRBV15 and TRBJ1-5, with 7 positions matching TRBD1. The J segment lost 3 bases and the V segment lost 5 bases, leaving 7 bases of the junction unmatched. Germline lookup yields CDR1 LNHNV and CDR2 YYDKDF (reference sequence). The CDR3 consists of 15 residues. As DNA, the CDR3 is TGTGCCACCAGCTGGGCACAGGGGAACAATCAGCCCCAGCATTTT. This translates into CATSWAQGNNQPQHF.

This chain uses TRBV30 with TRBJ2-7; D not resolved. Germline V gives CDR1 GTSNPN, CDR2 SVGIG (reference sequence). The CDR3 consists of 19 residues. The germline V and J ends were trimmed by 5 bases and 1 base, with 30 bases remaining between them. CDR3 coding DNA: TGTGCCTGGGCCCCGTCGATAGAGGCACAACAATCCTTTTCCTACGAGCAGTACTTC. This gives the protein CAWAPSIEAQQSFSYEQYF. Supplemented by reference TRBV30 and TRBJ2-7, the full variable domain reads SQTIHQWPATLVQPVGSPLSLECTVEGTSNPNLYWYRQAAGRGLQLLFYSVGIGQISSEVPQNLSASRPQDRQFILSSKKLLLSDSGFYLCAWAPSIEAQQSFSYEQYFGPGTRLTVT.

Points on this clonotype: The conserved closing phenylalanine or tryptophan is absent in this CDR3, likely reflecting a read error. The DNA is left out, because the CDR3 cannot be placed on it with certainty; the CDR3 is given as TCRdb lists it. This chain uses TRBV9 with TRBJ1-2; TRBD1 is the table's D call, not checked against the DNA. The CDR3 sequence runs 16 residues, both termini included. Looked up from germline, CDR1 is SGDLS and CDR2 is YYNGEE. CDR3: CASTLTANPTMATPSL.